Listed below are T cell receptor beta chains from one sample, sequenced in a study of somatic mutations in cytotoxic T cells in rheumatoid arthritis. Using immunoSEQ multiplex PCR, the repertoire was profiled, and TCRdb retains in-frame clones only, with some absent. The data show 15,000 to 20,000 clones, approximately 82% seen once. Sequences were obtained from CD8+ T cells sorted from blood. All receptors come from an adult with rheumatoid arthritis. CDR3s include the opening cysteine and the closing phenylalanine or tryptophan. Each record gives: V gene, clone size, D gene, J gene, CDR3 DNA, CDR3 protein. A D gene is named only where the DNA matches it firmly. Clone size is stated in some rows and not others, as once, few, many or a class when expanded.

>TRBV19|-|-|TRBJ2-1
TGTGCCAGTAGTATAGGAATAGCGGATAGCTCCTACAATGAGCAGTTCTTC
CASSIGIADSSYNEQFF
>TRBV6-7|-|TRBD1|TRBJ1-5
TGTGCCAGCAGTTACCCCGGTGGAGGGGGCTTTGAGCCCCAGCATTTT
CASSYPGGGGFEPQHF
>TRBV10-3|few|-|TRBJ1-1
TGTGCCATCAGTGATGTAGGGGTCACTGAAGCTTTCTTT
CAISDVGVTEAFF
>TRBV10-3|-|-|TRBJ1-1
TGTGCCATCAGAACAGATATGAACACTGAAGCTTTCTTT
CAIRTDMNTEAFF
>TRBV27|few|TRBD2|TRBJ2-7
TGTGCCAGCAGCTGGGGGGGTCGCTACGAGCAGTACTTC
CASSWGGRYEQYF
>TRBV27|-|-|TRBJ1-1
TGTGCCAGCAGTTTAAGCGGGGGGCTGAGTACTGAAGCTTTCTTT
CASSLSGGLSTEAFF
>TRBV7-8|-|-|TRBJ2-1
TGTGCCAGCAGCTTAGTGGAGGGGGGGACCTACAATGAGCAGTTCTTC
CASSLVEGGTYNEQFF
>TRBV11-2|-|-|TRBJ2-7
TGTGCCAGCAGCTTAGGAGGGGGGGGTATCAGCTACGAGCAGTACTTC
CASSLGGGGISYEQYF
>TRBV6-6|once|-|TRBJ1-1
TGTGCCAGCAGTTACTCGACGGTCATGAACACTGAAGCTTTCTTT
CASSYSTVMNTEAFF
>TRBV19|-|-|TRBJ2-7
TGTGCCAGTAGTATAGGGGGGACATCTTACGAGCAGTACTTC
CASSIGGTSYEQYF
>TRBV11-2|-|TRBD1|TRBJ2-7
TGTGCCAGCAGCTTGACAGGGCCCAACGAGCAGTACTTC
CASSLTGPNEQYF
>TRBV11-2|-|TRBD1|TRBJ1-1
TGTGCCAGCAGCTATTGGCGATCCGGGACAGGGGTTGAAGCTTTCTTT
CASSYWRSGTGVEAFF
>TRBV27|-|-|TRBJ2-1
TGTGCCAGCAGTTTAGGCGGCACGGTCAATGAGCAGTTCTTC
CASSLGGTVNEQFF
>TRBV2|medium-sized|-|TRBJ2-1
TGTGCCAGCAGTCGAACGACTAGGGAGCCTTACAATGAGCAGTTCTTC
CASSRTTREPYNEQFF
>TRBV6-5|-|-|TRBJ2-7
TGTGCCAGCAGTACCCGGGACACTGACGAGCAGTACTTC
CASSTRDTDEQYF
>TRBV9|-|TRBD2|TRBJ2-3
TGTGCCAGCAATAGCGGGGGGCACACAGATACGCAGTATTTT
CASNSGGHTDTQYF
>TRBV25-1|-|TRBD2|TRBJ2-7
TGTGCCAGCAGTGAGACGGGGGGGCTTTACGAGCAGTACTTC
CASSETGGLYEQYF
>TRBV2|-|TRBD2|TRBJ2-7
TGTGCCAGCAGTGCATTAGCGGGGGGGCCACAACCGCAGTACTTC
CASSALAGGPQPQYF
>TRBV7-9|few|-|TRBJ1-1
TGTGCCAGCAGTCAGAACGGGGACCTGGGGTGGAGCACTGAAGCTTTCTTT
CASSQNGDLGWSTEAFF
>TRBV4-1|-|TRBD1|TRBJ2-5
TGCGCCAGCAGCCCGATTGGGACAGGCGAAGAGACCCAGTACTTC
CASSPIGTGEETQYF